The clone carrying this T cell receptor beta chain showed up many times. The sample comes from a study of T cells in Graves' hyperthyroidism and ophthalmopathy. Patients with uncontrolled infections, other autoimmune diseases, pregnancy or lactation were excluded. From RNA transcripts, TCR beta CDR3 regions were amplified. RT-PCR in the first round (using the HTBI primer set) targeted the TCR CDR3. TCRdb re-derived calls from the multiplex PCR reads in MiXCR, one entry per CDR3 protein. The sample holds fewer than 550,000 distinct CDR3 sequences, 15% to 18% seen once. The V gene's germline CDR1 is DFQATT and CDR2 SNEGSKA (reference sequence). This CDR3 is built from 14 residues. Trimming removed 6 bases from V and 5 bases from J; junction bases left unmatched: 10.

The V call is TRBV20-1, the J call TRBJ1-5; 7 nucleotides match TRBD1. The sequenced sample was blood. This TCR was sampled from a woman in her late teens or twenties with Graves' hyperthyroidism. CDR3 protein: CSATSGGRDQPQHF. The CDR3 nucleotides are TGCAGTGCCACCTCAGGGGGTCGGGATCAGCCCCAGCATTTT.